The sequence of this TCR beta chain was determined in a study of vaccination effects on CD4 cells after COVID-19. Study-wide background: After expansion with viral peptide pools in the ViraFEST assay, antigen-specific CD4+ T cells were sequenced. Wells containing approximately 2 million PBMC each were cultured with about 9.4 IU/ml IL-2 and about 9.6 ug/ml peptides.

V dropped 4 bases and J dropped 6 bases, with 14 bases sitting between them. The germline gives CDR1 SGHNT, CDR2 YYREEE (reference sequence). The length of the CDR3 is 14 residues. At the end of 9 to 11 days of culture, CD4+ T cells were isolated. Participants were given two doses of BNT162b2 or mRNA-1273 vaccine. General study points: Marked clonal contraction was seen in infection- and vaccine-induced clones late after vaccination.

Only in-frame clones appear in the TCRdb table, and some are missing; sequencing was by immunoSEQ multiplex PCR. The data hold approximately 74,000 clones, with over 65% observed a single time. Points on this clone: The antigen is undetermined.

Here the sequenced sample was CD4+ T cells from PBMCs cultured without peptide, taken after COVID-19 vaccination. The source of this sequence is a human donor who received a COVID-19 vaccine. The chain has TRBV5-4 and TRBJ2-1; D assignment may be TRBD1 or TRBD2 (5 bases each). In DNA, the CDR3 is TGTGCCAGCAGCCTTGGGGCTAGCACCAATGAGCAGTTCTTC. Protein sequence: CASSLGASTNEQFF.